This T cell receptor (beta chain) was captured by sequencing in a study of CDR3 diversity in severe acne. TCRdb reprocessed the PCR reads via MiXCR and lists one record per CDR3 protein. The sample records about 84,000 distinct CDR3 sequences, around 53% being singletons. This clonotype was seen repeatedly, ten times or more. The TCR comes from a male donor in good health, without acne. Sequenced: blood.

CDR3 in amino acids: CASSVDAQNYGYTF. The CDR3, as DNA: TGTGCCAGCAGCGTAGATGCACAGAATTATGGCTACACCTTC. J is TRBJ1-2 and V is TRBV9; D gene uncertain. CDR1 is SGDLS, CDR2 YYNGEE, per germline. V was clipped by 0 bases and J by 5 bases, with 11 bases between them. The CDR3 length is 14 residues.